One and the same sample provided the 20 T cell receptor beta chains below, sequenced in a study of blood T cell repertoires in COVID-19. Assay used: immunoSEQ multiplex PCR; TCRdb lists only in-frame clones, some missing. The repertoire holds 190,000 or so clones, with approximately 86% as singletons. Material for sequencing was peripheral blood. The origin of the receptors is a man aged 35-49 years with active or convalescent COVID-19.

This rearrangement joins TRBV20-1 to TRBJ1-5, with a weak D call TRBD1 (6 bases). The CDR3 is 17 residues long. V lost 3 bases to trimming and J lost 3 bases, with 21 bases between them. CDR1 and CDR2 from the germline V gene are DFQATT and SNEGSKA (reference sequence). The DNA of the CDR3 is TGCAGTGCTAGTATTAGGAGAACAGGGAGCATCAATCAGCCCCAGCATTTT. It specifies CSASIRRTGSINQPQHF.

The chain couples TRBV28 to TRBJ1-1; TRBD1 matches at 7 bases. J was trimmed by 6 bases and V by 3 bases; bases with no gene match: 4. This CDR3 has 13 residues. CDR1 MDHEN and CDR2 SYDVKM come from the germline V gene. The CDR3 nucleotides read TGTGCCAGCAGTTTGATTCAGGGGGCTGAAGCTTTCTTT. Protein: CASSLIQGAEAFF.

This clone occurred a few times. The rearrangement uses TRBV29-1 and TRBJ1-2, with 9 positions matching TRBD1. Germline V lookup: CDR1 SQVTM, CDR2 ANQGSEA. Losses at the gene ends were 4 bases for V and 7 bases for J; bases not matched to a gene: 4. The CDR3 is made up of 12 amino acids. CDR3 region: CSVAGQGSGYTF. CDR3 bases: TGCAGCGTTGCGGGACAGGGTTCTGGCTACACCTTC.

CDR3 in amino acids: CASSLVGSIEAFF. The CDR3 DNA follows: TGTGCCAGCAGCTTAGTCGGGTCGATTGAAGCTTTCTTT. This chain links TRBV11-3 with TRBJ1-1, with D uncertain. V dropped 1 base and J dropped 7 bases, with 10 bases sitting between them. There are 13 residues in the CDR3. Germline lookup yields CDR1 SGHNT and CDR2 YENEEA. The full variable domain, with the rest looked up from reference TRBV11-3 and TRBJ1-1, is EAGVVQSPRYKIIEKKQPVAFWCNPISGHNTLYWYLQNLGQGPELLIRYENEEAVDDSQLPKDRFSAERLKGVDSTLKIQPAELGDSAVYLCASSLVGSIEAFFGQGTRLTVV.

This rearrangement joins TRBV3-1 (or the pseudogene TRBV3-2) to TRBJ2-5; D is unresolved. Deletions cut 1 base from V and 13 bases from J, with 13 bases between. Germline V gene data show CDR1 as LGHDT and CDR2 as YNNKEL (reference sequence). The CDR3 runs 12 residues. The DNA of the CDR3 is TGTGCCAGCAGCCAAGCGGAGACTCCCAGGTACTTC. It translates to CASSQAETPRYF.

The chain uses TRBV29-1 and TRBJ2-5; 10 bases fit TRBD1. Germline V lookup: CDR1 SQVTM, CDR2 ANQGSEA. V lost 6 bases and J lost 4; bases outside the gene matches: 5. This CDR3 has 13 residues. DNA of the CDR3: TGCAGCGTGGATCGGACAGGGGGAGAGACCCAGTACTTC. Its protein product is CSVDRTGGETQYF.

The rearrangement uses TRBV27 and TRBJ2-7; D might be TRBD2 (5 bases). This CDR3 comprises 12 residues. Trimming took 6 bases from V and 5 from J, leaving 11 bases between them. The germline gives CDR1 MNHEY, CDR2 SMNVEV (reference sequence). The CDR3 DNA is TGTGCCAGCAGCCGAGGGTGGGACGAGCAGTACTTC. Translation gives CASSRGWDEQYF.

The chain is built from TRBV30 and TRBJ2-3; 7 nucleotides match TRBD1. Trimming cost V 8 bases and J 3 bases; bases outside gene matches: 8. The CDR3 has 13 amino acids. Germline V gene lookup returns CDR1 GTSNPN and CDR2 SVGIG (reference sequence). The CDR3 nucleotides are TGTGCCGGACAGGACAGTGGGACAGATACGCAGTATTTT. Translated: CAGQDSGTDTQYF.

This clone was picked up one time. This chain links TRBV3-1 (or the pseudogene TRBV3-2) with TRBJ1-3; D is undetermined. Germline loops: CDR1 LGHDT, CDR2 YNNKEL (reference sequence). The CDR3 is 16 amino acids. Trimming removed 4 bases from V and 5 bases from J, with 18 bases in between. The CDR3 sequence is CASSPEASGSRNTIYF. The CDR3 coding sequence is TGTGCCAGCAGCCCAGAGGCCTCAGGAAGTAGAAACACCATATATTTT.

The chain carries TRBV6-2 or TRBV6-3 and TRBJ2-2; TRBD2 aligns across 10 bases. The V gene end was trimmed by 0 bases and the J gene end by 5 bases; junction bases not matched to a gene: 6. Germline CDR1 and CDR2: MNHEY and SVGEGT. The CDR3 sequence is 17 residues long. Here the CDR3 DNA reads TGTGCCAGCAGTTACTCTGAGCGGGGGGGCCTAACCGGGGAGCTGTTTTTT. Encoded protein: CASSYSERGGLTGELFF.

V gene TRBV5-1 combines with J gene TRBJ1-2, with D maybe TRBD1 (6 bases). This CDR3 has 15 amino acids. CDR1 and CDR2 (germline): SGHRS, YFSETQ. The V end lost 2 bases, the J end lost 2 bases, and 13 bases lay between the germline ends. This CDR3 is CASSFTGQGNYGYTF. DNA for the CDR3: TGCGCCAGCAGCTTTACAGGGCAGGGGAACTATGGCTACACCTTC. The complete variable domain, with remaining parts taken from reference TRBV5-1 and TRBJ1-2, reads KAGVTQTPRYLIKTRGQQVTLSCSPISGHRSVSWYQQTPGQGLQFLFEYFSETQRNKGNFPGRFSGRQFSNSRSEMNVSTLELGDSALYLCASSFTGQGNYGYTFGSGTRLTVV.

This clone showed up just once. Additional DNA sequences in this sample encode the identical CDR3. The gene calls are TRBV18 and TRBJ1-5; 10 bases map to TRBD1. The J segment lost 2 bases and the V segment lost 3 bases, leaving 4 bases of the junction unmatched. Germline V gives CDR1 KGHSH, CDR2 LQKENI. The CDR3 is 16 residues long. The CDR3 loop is CASSPTGGLGNQPQHF. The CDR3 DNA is TGTGCCAGCTCACCGACAGGGGGCCTCGGCAATCAGCCCCAGCATTTT.

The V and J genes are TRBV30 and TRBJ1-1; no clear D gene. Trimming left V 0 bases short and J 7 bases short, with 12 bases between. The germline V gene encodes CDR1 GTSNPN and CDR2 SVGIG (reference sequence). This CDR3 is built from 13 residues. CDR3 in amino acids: CAWSVLGAGEAFF. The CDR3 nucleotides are TGTGCCTGGAGTGTACTCGGTGCAGGTGAAGCTTTCTTT.

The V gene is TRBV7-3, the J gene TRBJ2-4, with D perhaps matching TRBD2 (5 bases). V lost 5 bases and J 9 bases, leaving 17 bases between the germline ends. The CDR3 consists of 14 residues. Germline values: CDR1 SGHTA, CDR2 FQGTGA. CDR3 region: CASSPGIGSLIQYF. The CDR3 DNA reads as TGTGCCAGCAGCCCCGGGATTGGCTCGCTCATTCAGTACTTC.

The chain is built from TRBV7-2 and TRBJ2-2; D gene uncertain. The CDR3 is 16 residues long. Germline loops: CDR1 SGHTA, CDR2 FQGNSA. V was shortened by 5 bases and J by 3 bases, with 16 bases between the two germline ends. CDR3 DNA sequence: TGTGCCAGCAGCCCCGCCCGGAATCGGGACACCGGGGAGCTGTTTTTT. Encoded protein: CASSPARNRDTGELFF.

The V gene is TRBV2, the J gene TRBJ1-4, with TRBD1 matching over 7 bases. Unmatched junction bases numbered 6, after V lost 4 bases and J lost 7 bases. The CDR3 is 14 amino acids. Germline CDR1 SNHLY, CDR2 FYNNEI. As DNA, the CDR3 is TGTGCCAGCAGTGTTCGAACAGGGGTTGAAAAACTGTTTTTT. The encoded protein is CASSVRTGVEKLFF.

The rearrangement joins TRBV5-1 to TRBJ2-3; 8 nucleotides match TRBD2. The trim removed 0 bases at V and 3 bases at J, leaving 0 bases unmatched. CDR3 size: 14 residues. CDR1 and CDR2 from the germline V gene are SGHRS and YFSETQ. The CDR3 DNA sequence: TGCGCCAGCAGCTTGGGACTAGCGACAGATACGCAGTATTTT. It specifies CASSLGLATDTQYF.

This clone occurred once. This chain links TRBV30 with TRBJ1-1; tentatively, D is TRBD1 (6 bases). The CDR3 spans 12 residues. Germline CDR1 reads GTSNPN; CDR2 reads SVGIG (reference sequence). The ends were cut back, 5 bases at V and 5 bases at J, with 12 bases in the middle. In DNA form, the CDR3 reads TGTGCCTGGGGGGGGCGAAGGACTGAAGCTTTCTTT. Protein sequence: CAWGGRRTEAFF.

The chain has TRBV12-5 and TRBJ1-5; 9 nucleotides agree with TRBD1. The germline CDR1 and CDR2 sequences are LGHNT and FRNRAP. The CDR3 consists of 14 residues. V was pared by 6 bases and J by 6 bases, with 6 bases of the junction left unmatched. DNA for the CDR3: TGTGCTAGTGGGGCGGGACAGGGACGTCAGCCCCAGCATTTT. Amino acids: CASGAGQGRQPQHF.

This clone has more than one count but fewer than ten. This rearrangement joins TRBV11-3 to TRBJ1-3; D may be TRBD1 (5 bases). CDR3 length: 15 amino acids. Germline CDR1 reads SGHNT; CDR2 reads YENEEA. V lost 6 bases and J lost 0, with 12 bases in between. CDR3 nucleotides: TGTGCCAGCAGTTGGACAAAATACTCTGGAAACACCATATATTTT. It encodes CASSWTKYSGNTIYF.